This TCR beta chain was recorded in a study of T cells after posttransplantation cyclophosphamide. Findings and caveats of the study: Donor-recipient repertoire similarity was low at 1-2 months, rising over year one. Blood and skin or GI T cell repertoires showed limited TRB overlap. TRB clonality was highly associated with recipient CMV seropositivity and reactivation.

As to this clone: The antigen is unknown.

Sequencing was performed with immunoSEQ multiplex PCR; in TCRdb, only in-frame clones are kept and a portion is missing. This sample has tens of thousands of clones, with roughly 90% found just once. The naive gate required viable CD3+CD4+ or CD3+CD8+ cells with CCR7+CD45RA+CD45RO-CD95-CD27+CD28+ phenotype. The junction had 11 bases not matched to a gene; V was cut back by 5 bases and J by 6 bases. The germline V gene has CDR1 SGHAT and CDR2 FQDESV (reference sequence). This CDR3 comprises 15 residues. The sequence was obtained from a man aged 25 to 40 in good health and a related stem cell transplant donor. The V and J genes are TRBV11-1 and TRBJ1-1; 8 bases line up with TRBD1. The sequenced sample consisted of naive CD4+ T cells sorted from blood. The CDR3 protein is CASSTQGAFIPEAFF. The CDR3, as DNA: TGTGCCAGCAGCACGCAGGGGGCGTTCATCCCTGAAGCTTTCTTT.